The 14 T cell receptor beta chains below come from one sample, sequenced in a study of identical twins (dated by TCRdb to 2016 to 2017). Library generation was performed with 5' RACE. Sequencer: Illumina HiSeq 2000. TCRdb trimmed public reads at Q25 via fastp, called clones via MiXCR and kept in-frame beta chains. CDR3 protein duplicates are merged, each entry listing the most common genes and DNA. The sample data list 500,000 to 650,000 distinct CDR3 sequences, and more than 20% of these were observed just once. The ten largest make up 0.48% of the sample. Another study also made use of these data, one on yellow fever vaccine responses in identical twins.

Source material: CD4+ T cells sorted from blood. The receptors originated from a woman aged 18-29 years in good health.

This chain links TRBV20-1 with TRBJ1-1; 7 nucleotides agree with TRBD1. There are 13 residues in the CDR3. Germline V CDR1 and CDR2: DFQATT, SNEGSKA (reference sequence). V was clipped by 2 bases and J by 2 bases; unmatched bases: 2. DNA for the CDR3: TGCAGTGCTAGACAGGGGGGAAACACTGAAGCTTTCTTT. It specifies CSARQGGNTEAFF.

The table lists this clonotype with a few counts. The gene calls are TRBV7-6 and TRBJ1-1, with 8 bases that match TRBD1. V was clipped by 5 bases and J by 3 bases; unmatched bases: 11. This CDR3 has 16 amino acids. CDR1 and CDR2 (germline): SGHVS, FNYEAQ. In DNA, the CDR3 is TGTGCCAGCAGCCTCACCCGGACAGGGATGGACACTGAAGCTTTCTTT. This translates into CASSLTRTGMDTEAFF.

This clonotype was counted at least ten times. The V gene is TRBV29-1, the J gene TRBJ2-1; 9 bases are shared with TRBD2. The CDR3 covers 15 residues. V trimming: 3 bases; J trimming: 8 bases; junction bases outside the gene matches: 11. The germline gives CDR1 SQVTM, CDR2 ANQGSEA. The CDR3 coding sequence is TGCAGCGTTGATGGAGGAGCGGGGGGTGTCCATGAGCAGTTCTTC. This translates into CSVDGGAGGVHEQFF.

This clonotype was observed a few times. The chain links TRBV10-3 to TRBJ2-1; no clear D gene. Germline-derived CDR1 and CDR2 are ENHRY and SYGVKD. Trimming took off 0 bases at V and 5 bases at J, with 5 bases between the two ends. This CDR3 contains 13 residues. The CDR3 spells CAISESLDNEQFF. CDR3 DNA: TGTGCCATCAGTGAGTCTTTAGACAATGAGCAGTTCTTC.

This clonotype came up a few times. V gene TRBV12-3 or TRBV12-4 combines with J gene TRBJ2-2, with D hard to call. The CDR3 loop spans 16 amino acids. Trimming removed 5 bases at V and 3 bases at J, with 16 bases between. The CDR3 reads CASSPRTDVYTGELFF. CDR3 bases: TGTGCCAGCAGTCCCCGGACGGATGTGTACACCGGGGAGCTGTTTTTT.

The gene calls are TRBV27 and TRBJ2-1; 9 bases match TRBD2. Germline loops: CDR1 MNHEY, CDR2 SMNVEV (reference sequence). V lost 5 bases, J lost 7 bases, and 3 bases stayed unmatched. The CDR3 is 13 amino acids. The CDR3 protein is CASSTGLANEQFF. The CDR3 DNA reads as TGTGCCAGCAGTACCGGACTAGCGAATGAGCAGTTCTTC.

The chain joins TRBV5-1 to TRBJ2-3; TRBD1 aligns across 7 bases. J lost 0 bases, V lost 3 bases, and 7 bases had no gene match. The CDR3 has 16 amino acids. The germline V gene encodes CDR1 SGHRS and CDR2 YFSETQ. CDR3 sequence: CASSWTDRPSTDTQYF. Written as DNA, the CDR3 is TGCGCCAGCAGCTGGACGGACAGGCCTAGCACAGATACGCAGTATTTT.

The chain recombines TRBV12-5 with TRBJ2-1; D is perhaps TRBD2 (5 bases). Trimming stripped 4 bases from V and 6 bases from J, with 10 bases between. Germline assignment: CDR1 LGHNT and CDR2 FRNRAP. This CDR3 contains 13 residues. CDR3: CASGSASGNEQFF. The CDR3 DNA reads as TGTGCTAGTGGTTCAGCAAGCGGCAATGAGCAGTTCTTC.

The chain is built from TRBV5-1 and TRBJ2-3; either TRBD1 or TRBD2 may supply D (5 bases each). The CDR3 sequence is 15 residues long. The ends were cut back, 0 bases at V and 6 bases at J, with 14 bases in the middle. Germline V gene data show CDR1 as SGHRS and CDR2 as YFSETQ. The CDR3 reads CASSLGDGVADTQYF. The CDR3 DNA follows: TGCGCCAGCAGCTTGGGGGACGGCGTAGCTGATACGCAGTATTTT. The full variable domain, rest sourced from reference TRBV5-1 and TRBJ2-3, is KAGVTQTPRYLIKTRGQQVTLSCSPISGHRSVSWYQQTPGQGLQFLFEYFSETQRNKGNFPGRFSGRQFSNSRSEMNVSTLELGDSALYLCASSLGDGVADTQYFGPGTRLTVL.

The rearrangement links TRBV5-1 to TRBJ2-2, with D uncertain. Trimming cost V 0 bases and J 0 bases, with 9 bases left between them. CDR1 is SGHRS and CDR2 is YFSETQ in the germline V gene. CDR3 length: 16 residues. CDR3 nucleotides: TGCGCCAGCAGCTTGGCTTGGGGTTCGAACACCGGGGAGCTGTTTTTT. Its translation: CASSLAWGSNTGELFF.

The rearrangement links TRBV20-1 to TRBJ2-1; TRBD1 aligns across 9 bases. In germline, CDR1 is DFQATT, CDR2 SNEGSKA (reference sequence). The CDR3 totals 15 residues. Germline trimming cut 6 bases from V and 2 bases from J; bases unmatched to any gene: 8. CDR3 DNA sequence: TGCAGTGCGGGGACAGGGCTAACCCCCTACAATGAGCAGTTCTTC. Its translation is CSAGTGLTPYNEQFF.

Only a few counts were recorded for this clonotype. The chain uses TRBV6-1 and TRBJ2-5; 10 bases fit TRBD2. Germline CDR1 and CDR2: MNHNS and SASEGT. This CDR3 is built from 15 residues. With V trimmed by 4 bases and J by 4 bases, 6 bases remained unmatched. As DNA, the CDR3 is TGTGCCAGCAGTGCAGCGGGAGGGAGAGGAGAGACCCAGTACTTC. Protein: CASSAAGGRGETQYF.

In this sample, this clonotype turned up a few times. The chain couples TRBV9 to TRBJ2-1; 11 positions agree with TRBD2. The CDR3 spans 15 residues. The J segment lost 3 bases and the V segment lost 6 bases, leaving 5 bases of the junction unmatched. Looked up from germline, CDR1 is SGDLS and CDR2 is YYNGEE. CDR3 sequence reads: CASNALAGVYNEQFF. The CDR3 DNA reads as TGTGCCAGCAACGCACTAGCGGGGGTCTACAATGAGCAGTTCTTC.

This clonotype was counted between two and nine times. The chain couples TRBV5-1 to TRBJ1-4; D is uncertain. With 4 bases removed from V and 0 bases from J, the gap between germline ends came to 10 bases. The CDR3 has 15 residues. Germline loops: CDR1 SGHRS, CDR2 YFSETQ. The CDR3 protein is CASSSGSATNEKLFF. The CDR3, as DNA: TGCGCCAGCAGCAGCGGAAGTGCAACTAATGAAAAACTGTTTTTT.